The source of this TCR beta chain is a study of CD8+CD57+ T cells in acquired aplastic anemia. Whole-study context: Sorted cells (CD4+ and CD8+) yielded DNA amounts that averaged 3.2 ug. Roughly 9.8 million reads, on average, were obtained for CD4+ cells from healthy donors.

The CDR3 runs to 15 residues. Per germline, CDR1 MNHNS and CDR2 SASEGT. Germline trimming cut 6 bases from V and 1 base from J; bases unmatched to any gene: 8. The template for TCR beta VDJ and CDR3 sequence profiling was genomic DNA. In TCRdb, the reads were re-called with MiXCR into one record per CDR3 protein. The sample contains about 130,000 distinct CDR3 sequences, 40% to 45% of which appear only once. This clonotype was detected many times. Its antigen is not identified. Broader study findings: Patients and controls shared 25 to 30 CD8+ CDR3 sequences, which appeared highly expressed in patients and within their immunodominant clones.

The rearrangement links TRBV6-1 to TRBJ1-1; 7 nucleotides match TRBD1. The TCR originated in a human donor in good health, serving as a control. Sequencing was carried out using sorted CD4+, CD8+, or CD8+CD57+ T cells (not recorded which) from PBMCs. The CDR3 protein is CASRGKGTANTEAFF. The DNA for the CDR3 is TGTGCCAGCAGAGGGAAAGGGACAGCGAACACTGAAGCTTTCTTT.